These 4 T cell receptor beta chains were sequenced from one sample in a study of blood T cell repertoires in COVID-19. TCRdb keeps only in-frame clones here, not all; method: immunoSEQ multiplex PCR. The table shows under 200,000 clones, with about 86% occurring only once. The sample taken for sequencing was peripheral blood. These TCRs come from a woman in her 70s who had recovered from COVID-19.

V usage is TRBV19 and J usage is TRBJ2-7, with D possibly matching TRBD1 (6 bases). CDR1 is LNHDA and CDR2 is SQIVND in the germline V gene (reference sequence). This CDR3 spans 15 amino acids. Trimming took 3 bases from V and 4 from J, leaving 16 bases between them. The CDR3 loop reads CASSILQGPPYEQYF. DNA of the CDR3: TGTGCCAGTAGTATTCTACAGGGACCCCCTTACGAGCAGTACTTC. Full variable domain (outside the CDR3, taken from reference TRBV19 and TRBJ2-7): DGGITQSPKYLFRKEGQNVTLSCEQNLNHDAMYWYRQDPGQGLRLIYYSQIVNDFQKGDIAEGYSVSREKKESFPLTVTSAQKNPTAFYLCASSILQGPPYEQYFGPGTRLTVT.

The chain is built from TRBV30 and TRBJ2-3, with 9 bases identical to TRBD2. Germline assignment: CDR1 GTSNPN and CDR2 SVGIG (reference sequence). Trimming at V came to 0 bases and at J to 0 bases, leaving 4 bases not matched to a gene. CDR3 length: 16 amino acids. CDR3 sequence: CAWSVRLAVSTDTQYF. In DNA form, the CDR3 reads TGTGCCTGGAGTGTCCGACTAGCGGTTAGCACAGATACGCAGTATTTT.

The V call is TRBV7-2, the J call TRBJ2-4, with 11 bases identical to TRBD1. The germline gives CDR1 SGHTA, CDR2 FQGNSA. Trimming removed 5 bases from V and 5 bases from J; junction bases left unmatched: 8. This CDR3 comprises 16 residues. This chain's CDR3 is CASSPRTGGGENIQYF. The CDR3 DNA is TGTGCCAGCAGCCCCCGGACAGGGGGCGGCGAAAACATTCAGTACTTC.

V is TRBV2 and J is TRBJ1-2; tentative D call: TRBD1 (6 bases). V lost 5 bases, J lost 2 bases, and 12 bases lay in between. The CDR3 has 14 residues. CDR1 is SNHLY and CDR2 is FYNNEI in the germline V gene. CDR3 nucleotides: TGTGCCAGCAGTATAACAGGGCTCAACTATGGCTACACCTTC. Translated, it gives CASSITGLNYGYTF.